These T cell receptor beta chains were read from a single sample in a study of B cell selection in AIRE deficiency. Generated by immunoSEQ multiplex PCR, the TCRdb table keeps only in-frame clones and is missing some. This sample has around 23,000 clones, with around 95% found just once. The specimen sequenced was CD4+CD127+ conventional T cells sorted from PBMCs. The receptors here all came from a human donor in good health. Each CDR3 is given without its conserved first and last residue. The order of the fields is D gene, V gene, clone size, J gene, CDR3 protein. D genes are given only for firm matches. Clone sizes are given selectively: once, few, many, or a class where the clone is expanded.

D gene: TRBD1
V gene: TRBV6-1
clone size: -
J gene: TRBJ1-1
CDR3 protein: ATQGGSTGTEAF

D gene: TRBD2
V gene: TRBV18
clone size: -
J gene: TRBJ2-5
CDR3 protein: ASSPPVGREQY

D gene: -
V gene: TRBV5-1
clone size: once
J gene: TRBJ1-1
CDR3 protein: ASSRNLNDRNTEAF

D gene: TRBD2
V gene: TRBV11-2
clone size: once
J gene: TRBJ2-7
CDR3 protein: ASSKNSGSYEQY

D gene: TRBD1
V gene: TRBV6-1
clone size: -
J gene: TRBJ1-2
CDR3 protein: ASSGFLDREGGYT

D gene: TRBD1
V gene: TRBV19
clone size: -
J gene: TRBJ1-2
CDR3 protein: ASSIHNRGLNYGYT

D gene: -
V gene: TRBV19
clone size: -
J gene: TRBJ2-2
CDR3 protein: ASSGGANTGELF

D gene: TRBD2
V gene: TRBV29-1
clone size: -
J gene: TRBJ2-3
CDR3 protein: SVGWRGSTDTQY

D gene: -
V gene: TRBV28
clone size: -
J gene: TRBJ1-2
CDR3 protein: ASLNREDYGYT

D gene: TRBD1
V gene: TRBV28
clone size: -
J gene: TRBJ2-5
CDR3 protein: ASRSSGQGQETQY

D gene: TRBD2
V gene: TRBV18
clone size: few
J gene: TRBJ2-1
CDR3 protein: ASSPTEGAGGPVEQF

D gene: TRBD1
V gene: TRBV7-9
clone size: -
J gene: TRBJ2-2
CDR3 protein: ASSLSHRGENTGELF

D gene: TRBD1
V gene: TRBV27
clone size: -
J gene: TRBJ2-7
CDR3 protein: ASSLFKGANYEQY

D gene: -
V gene: TRBV18
clone size: -
J gene: TRBJ1-1
CDR3 protein: ASSLHSGSTEAF

D gene: TRBD2
V gene: TRBV7-2
clone size: -
J gene: TRBJ2-7
CDR3 protein: ASSPFRKRDVDEQY

D gene: TRBD2
V gene: TRBV2
clone size: -
J gene: TRBJ2-7
CDR3 protein: ASGAETSGGEQY

D gene: -
V gene: TRBV18
clone size: -
J gene: TRBJ2-7
CDR3 protein: ASSPVGGYEQY

D gene: TRBD1
V gene: TRBV18
clone size: -
J gene: TRBJ1-6
CDR3 protein: ASSPRTGDSDSPLH

D gene: -
V gene: TRBV7-3
clone size: -
J gene: TRBJ1-1
CDR3 protein: ASSLGPRNTEAF

D gene: -
V gene: TRBV2
clone size: -
J gene: TRBJ2-5
CDR3 protein: ASSEGETQY

D gene: -
V gene: TRBV18
clone size: -
J gene: TRBJ2-2
CDR3 protein: ASSFDRTGELF

D gene: TRBD1
V gene: TRBV29-1
clone size: -
J gene: TRBJ2-5
CDR3 protein: SVQVRQGAAETQY

D gene: -
V gene: TRBV18
clone size: -
J gene: TRBJ1-1
CDR3 protein: APGGGLGNTEAF

D gene: TRBD2
V gene: TRBV9
clone size: once
J gene: TRBJ2-1
CDR3 protein: ASSVVLAGGHEQF

D gene: -
V gene: TRBV2
clone size: -
J gene: TRBJ1-1
CDR3 protein: ASIPRRGGQGTEAF

D gene: TRBD1
V gene: TRBV7-3
clone size: -
J gene: TRBJ2-2
CDR3 protein: ASSSADRGRTGELF

D gene: -
V gene: TRBV6-1
clone size: -
J gene: TRBJ1-5
CDR3 protein: ASSRTVANQPQH

D gene: TRBD2
V gene: TRBV29-1
clone size: -
J gene: TRBJ2-7
CDR3 protein: SVAASGGAYEQY

D gene: -
V gene: TRBV5-1
clone size: -
J gene: TRBJ1-2
CDR3 protein: ASSLDPGATNYGYT

D gene: -
V gene: TRBV7-9
clone size: once
J gene: TRBJ1-1
CDR3 protein: ASSFPGNTEAF

D gene: -
V gene: TRBV18
clone size: once
J gene: TRBJ2-1
CDR3 protein: ASSPREGGEQF

D gene: -
V gene: TRBV4-1
clone size: -
J gene: TRBJ1-2
CDR3 protein: ASSQEGLGGYT

D gene: -
V gene: TRBV18
clone size: -
J gene: TRBJ2-5
CDR3 protein: ASSPQAGQETQY

D gene: TRBD1
V gene: TRBV10-3
clone size: -
J gene: TRBJ1-3
CDR3 protein: AISEFGTGAGTIY

D gene: -
V gene: TRBV30
clone size: -
J gene: TRBJ2-1
CDR3 protein: AWSDVGDEQF

D gene: -
V gene: TRBV5-4
clone size: -
J gene: TRBJ1-4
CDR3 protein: ASSVDVNGKLF

D gene: TRBD1
V gene: TRBV27
clone size: once
J gene: TRBJ2-3
CDR3 protein: ASSFRTGGDTQY

D gene: -
V gene: TRBV23-1
clone size: -
J gene: TRBJ2-7
CDR3 protein: ATGNTYEQY

D gene: -
V gene: TRBV6-1
clone size: -
J gene: TRBJ2-3
CDR3 protein: ASSWTGGSTDTQY

D gene: -
V gene: TRBV20-1
clone size: -
J gene: TRBJ2-1
CDR3 protein: SAADSGEQF

D gene: -
V gene: TRBV19
clone size: once
J gene: TRBJ1-4
CDR3 protein: ASSRLKGATNEKLF

D gene: TRBD1
V gene: TRBV6-6
clone size: -
J gene: TRBJ1-2
CDR3 protein: ASSYRQGDYGYT

D gene: -
V gene: TRBV15
clone size: -
J gene: TRBJ1-1
CDR3 protein: ATSRDPLNTEAF

D gene: -
V gene: TRBV12-5
clone size: -
J gene: TRBJ2-1
CDR3 protein: ASGLPNTVNNEQF

D gene: TRBD2
V gene: TRBV5-4
clone size: -
J gene: TRBJ2-1
CDR3 protein: ASSIIAGWVGNEQF

D gene: TRBD1
V gene: TRBV7-9
clone size: -
J gene: TRBJ1-5
CDR3 protein: ASSSGQDRADQPQH

D gene: -
V gene: TRBV6-5
clone size: once
J gene: TRBJ1-2
CDR3 protein: ASSRDRKNYGYT

D gene: TRBD1
V gene: TRBV19
clone size: -
J gene: TRBJ1-4
CDR3 protein: ASRQGSGGKLF

D gene: TRBD2
V gene: TRBV5-1
clone size: -
J gene: TRBJ2-1
CDR3 protein: ASSLVAGGPENEQF

D gene: -
V gene: TRBV5-4
clone size: -
J gene: TRBJ2-1
CDR3 protein: ASSPKVGYNEQF